This TCR beta chain was obtained from a study of control samples from healthy donors and cancer patients. This table comes from immunoSEQ multiplex PCR, and its TCRdb copy is limited to in-frame clones, with some not included. Among more than 150,000 clones, approximately 92% were seen once, and the ten largest hold more than 1.2%. The CDR3 runs to 17 residues. Trimming cost V 2 bases and J 7 bases; bases outside gene matches: 12. CDR1 SGHKS and CDR2 YYEKEE come from the germline V gene (reference sequence). This clonotype was obtained from a man aged 18-30 years in good health. The sample taken for sequencing was blood. This sequence joins TRBV5-5 and TRBJ2-1, with 10 bases fitting TRBD1. The CDR3, as DNA: TGTGCCAGCAGCTTTAGACCGGGACAGGGGTCGACAAATGAGCAGTTCTTC. Translated: CASSFRPGQGSTNEQFF.